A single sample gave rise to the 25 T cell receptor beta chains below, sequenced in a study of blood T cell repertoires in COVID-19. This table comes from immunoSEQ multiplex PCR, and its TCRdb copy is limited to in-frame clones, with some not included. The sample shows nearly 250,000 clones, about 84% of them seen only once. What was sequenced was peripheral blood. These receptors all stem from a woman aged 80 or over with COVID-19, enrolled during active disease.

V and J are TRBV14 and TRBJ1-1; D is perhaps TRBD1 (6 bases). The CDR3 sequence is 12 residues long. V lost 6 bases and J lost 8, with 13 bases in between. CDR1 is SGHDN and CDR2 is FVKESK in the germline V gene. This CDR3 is CASSPSGVEAFF. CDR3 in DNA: TGTGCCAGCAGTCCCTCAGGGGTGGAAGCTTTCTTT. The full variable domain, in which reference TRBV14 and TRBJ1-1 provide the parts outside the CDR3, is EAGVTQFPSHSVIEKGQTVTLRCDPISGHDNLYWYRRVMGKEIKFLLHFVKESKQDESGMPNNRFLAERTGGTYSTLKVQPAELEDSGVYFCASSPSGVEAFFGQGTRLTVV.

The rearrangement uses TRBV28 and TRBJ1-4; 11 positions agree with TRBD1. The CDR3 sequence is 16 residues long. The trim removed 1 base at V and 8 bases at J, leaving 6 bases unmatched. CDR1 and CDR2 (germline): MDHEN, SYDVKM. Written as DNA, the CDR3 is TGTGCCAGCAGTTTATTGGGACAGGGGGGAATCGAAAAACTGTTTTTT. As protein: CASSLLGQGGIEKLFF. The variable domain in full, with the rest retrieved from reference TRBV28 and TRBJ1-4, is DVKVTQSSRYLVKRTGEKVFLECVQDMDHENMFWYRQDPGLGLRLIYFSYDVKMKEKGDIPEGYSVSREKKERFSLILESASTNQTSMYLCASSLLGQGGIEKLFFGSGTQLSVL.

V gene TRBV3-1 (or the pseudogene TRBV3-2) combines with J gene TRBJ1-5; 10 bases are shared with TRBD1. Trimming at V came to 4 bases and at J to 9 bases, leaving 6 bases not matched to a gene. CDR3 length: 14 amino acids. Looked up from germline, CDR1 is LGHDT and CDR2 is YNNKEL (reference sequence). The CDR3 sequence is CASSLGTGESPQHF. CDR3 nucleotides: TGTGCCAGCAGCCTCGGGACAGGGGAATCGCCCCAGCATTTT.

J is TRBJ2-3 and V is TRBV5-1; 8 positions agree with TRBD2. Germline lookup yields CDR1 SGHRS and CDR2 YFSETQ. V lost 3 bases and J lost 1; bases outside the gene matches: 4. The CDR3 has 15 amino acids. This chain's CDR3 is CASSSREGRTDTQYF. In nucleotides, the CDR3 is TGCGCCAGCAGCTCCCGGGAGGGCCGCACAGATACGCAGTATTTT.

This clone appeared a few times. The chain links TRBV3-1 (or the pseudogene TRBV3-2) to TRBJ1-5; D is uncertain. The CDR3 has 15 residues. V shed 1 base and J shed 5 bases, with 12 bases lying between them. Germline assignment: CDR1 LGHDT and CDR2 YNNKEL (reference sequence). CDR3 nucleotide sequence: TGTGCCAGCAGCCAAGCACGGGGATCGGATCAGCCCCAGCATTTT. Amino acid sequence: CASSQARGSDQPQHF.

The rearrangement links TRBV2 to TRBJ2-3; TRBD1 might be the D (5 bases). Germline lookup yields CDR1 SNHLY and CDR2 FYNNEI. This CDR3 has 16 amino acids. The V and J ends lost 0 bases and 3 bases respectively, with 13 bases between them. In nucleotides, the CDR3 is TGTGCCAGCAGTGAAGCGAGCCTGGCAGGGACAGATACGCAGTATTTT. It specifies CASSEASLAGTDTQYF.

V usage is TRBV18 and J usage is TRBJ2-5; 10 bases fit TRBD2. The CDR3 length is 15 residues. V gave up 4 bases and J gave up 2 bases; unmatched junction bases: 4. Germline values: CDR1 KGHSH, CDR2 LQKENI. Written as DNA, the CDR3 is TGTGCCAGCTCACGAACACTAGCGGGGCAAGAGACCCAGTACTTC. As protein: CASSRTLAGQETQYF.

CDR3 loop: CASSESGTHQPQHF. Written as DNA, the CDR3 is TGTGCCAGCAGTGAATCGGGGACTCATCAGCCCCAGCATTTT. The chain links TRBV25-1 to TRBJ1-5; possibly TRBD1 for D (5 bases). This CDR3 has 14 amino acids. V lost 1 base, J lost 5 bases, and 9 bases lay in between. The germline gives CDR1 MGHDK, CDR2 SYGVNS.

CDR3 loop: CASRKGLWAFF. CDR3 coding DNA: TGTGCCAGCAGAAAGGGGTTGTGGGCTTTCTTT. The chain combines TRBV12-3 or TRBV12-4 with TRBJ1-1; maybe TRBD1 (5 bases). Trimming shortened V by 6 bases and J by 11 bases, and 13 bases separated the two germline ends. The CDR3 contains 11 residues.

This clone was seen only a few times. CDR3 nucleotide sequence: TGTGCCAGCTCAGAAACAGTGAACACTGAAGCTTTCTTT. Translated, it gives CASSETVNTEAFF. The chain uses TRBV18 and TRBJ1-1, with D uncertain. The CDR3 consists of 13 residues. Deletions cut 5 bases from V and 0 bases from J, with 7 bases between. CDR1 KGHSH and CDR2 LQKENI come from the germline V gene.

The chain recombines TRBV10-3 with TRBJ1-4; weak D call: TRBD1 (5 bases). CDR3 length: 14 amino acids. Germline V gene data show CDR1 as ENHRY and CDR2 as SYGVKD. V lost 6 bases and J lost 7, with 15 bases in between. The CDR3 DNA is TGTGCCATCAGAGGTCAGGGAAGGAGTGAAAAACTGTTTTTT. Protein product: CAIRGQGRSEKLFF.

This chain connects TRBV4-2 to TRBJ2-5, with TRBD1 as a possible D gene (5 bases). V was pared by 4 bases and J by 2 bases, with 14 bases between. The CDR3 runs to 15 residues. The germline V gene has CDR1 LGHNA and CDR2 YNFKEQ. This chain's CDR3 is CASSLKGDRQETQYF. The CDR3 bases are TGTGCCAGCAGCCTCAAAGGCGACAGACAAGAGACCCAGTACTTC.

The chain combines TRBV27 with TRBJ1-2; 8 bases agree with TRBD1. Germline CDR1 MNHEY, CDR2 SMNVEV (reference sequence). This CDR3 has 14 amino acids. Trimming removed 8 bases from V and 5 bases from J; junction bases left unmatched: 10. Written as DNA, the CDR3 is TGTGCCAGCTCAATTGCAGGGGGCGCATATGGCTACACCTTC. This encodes CASSIAGGAYGYTF.

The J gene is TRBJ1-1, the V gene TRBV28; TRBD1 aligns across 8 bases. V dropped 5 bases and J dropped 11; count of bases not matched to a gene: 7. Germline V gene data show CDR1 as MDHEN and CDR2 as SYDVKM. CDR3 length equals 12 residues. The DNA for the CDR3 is TGTGCCAGCAGTGGGACAGGACTGTTCGCTTTCTTT. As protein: CASSGTGLFAFF.

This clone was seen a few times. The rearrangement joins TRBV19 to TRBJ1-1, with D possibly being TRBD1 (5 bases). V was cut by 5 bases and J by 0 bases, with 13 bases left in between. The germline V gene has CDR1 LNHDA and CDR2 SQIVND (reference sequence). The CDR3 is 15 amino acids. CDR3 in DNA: TGTGCCAGTAGTCAAGGGGCCACCATGAACACTGAAGCTTTCTTT. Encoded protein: CASSQGATMNTEAFF. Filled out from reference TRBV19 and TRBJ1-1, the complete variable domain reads DGGITQSPKYLFRKEGQNVTLSCEQNLNHDAMYWYRQDPGQGLRLIYYSQIVNDFQKGDIAEGYSVSREKKESFPLTVTSAQKNPTAFYLCASSQGATMNTEAFFGQGTRLTVV.

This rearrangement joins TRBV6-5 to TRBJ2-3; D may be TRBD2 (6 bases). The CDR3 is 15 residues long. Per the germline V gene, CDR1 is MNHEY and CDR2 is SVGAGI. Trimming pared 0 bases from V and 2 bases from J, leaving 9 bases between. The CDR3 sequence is CASSYSGGATDTQYF. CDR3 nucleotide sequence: TGTGCCAGCAGTTACTCGGGCGGGGCCACAGATACGCAGTATTTT.

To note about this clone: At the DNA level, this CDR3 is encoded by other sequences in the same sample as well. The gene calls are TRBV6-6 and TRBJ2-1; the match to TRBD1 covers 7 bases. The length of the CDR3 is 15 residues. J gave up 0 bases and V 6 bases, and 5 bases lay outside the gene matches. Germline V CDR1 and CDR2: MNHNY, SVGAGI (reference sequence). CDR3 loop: CASSKQGSSYNEQFF. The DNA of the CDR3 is TGTGCCAGCAGCAAACAGGGGAGCTCCTACAATGAGCAGTTCTTC.

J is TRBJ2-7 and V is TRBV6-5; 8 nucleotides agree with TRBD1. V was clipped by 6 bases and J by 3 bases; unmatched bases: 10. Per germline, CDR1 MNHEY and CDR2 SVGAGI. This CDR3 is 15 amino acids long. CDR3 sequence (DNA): TGTGCCAGCAGGATGACAGGGGCGTCTTTCTACGAGCAGTACGTC. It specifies CASRMTGASFYEQYV.

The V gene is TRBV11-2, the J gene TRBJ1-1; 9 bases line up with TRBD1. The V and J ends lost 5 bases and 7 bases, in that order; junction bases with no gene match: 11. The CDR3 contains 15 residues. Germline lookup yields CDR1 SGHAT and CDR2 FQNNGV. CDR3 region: CASSAKQGAHGEAFF. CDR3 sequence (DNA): TGTGCCAGCAGCGCTAAACAGGGGGCTCATGGTGAAGCTTTCTTT. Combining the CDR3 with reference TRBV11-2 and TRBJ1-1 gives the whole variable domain EAGVAQSPRYKIIEKRQSVAFWCNPISGHATLYWYQQILGQGPKLLIQFQNNGVVDDSQLPKDRFSAERLKGVDSTLKIQPAKLEDSAVYLCASSAKQGAHGEAFFGQGTRLTVV.

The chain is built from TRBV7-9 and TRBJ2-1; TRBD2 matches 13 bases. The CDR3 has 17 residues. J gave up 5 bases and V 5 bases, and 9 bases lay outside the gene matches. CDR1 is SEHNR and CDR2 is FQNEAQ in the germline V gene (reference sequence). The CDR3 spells CASSPLLAGGPHNEQFF. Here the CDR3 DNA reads TGTGCCAGCAGCCCACTACTAGCGGGGGGGCCACACAATGAGCAGTTCTTC.

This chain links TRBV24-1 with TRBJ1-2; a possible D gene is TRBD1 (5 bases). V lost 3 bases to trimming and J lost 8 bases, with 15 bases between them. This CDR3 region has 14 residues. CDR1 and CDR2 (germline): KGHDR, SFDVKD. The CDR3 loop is CATSDPRGGRGYTF. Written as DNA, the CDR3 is TGTGCCACCAGTGATCCCCGGGGGGGGAGAGGCTACACCTTC.

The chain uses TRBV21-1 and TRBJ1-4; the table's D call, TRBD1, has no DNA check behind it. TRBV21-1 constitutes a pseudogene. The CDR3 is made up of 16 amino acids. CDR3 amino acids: CASSKDRDRVIEKLFF. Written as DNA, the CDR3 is TGTGCCAGCAGCAAAGATAGGGACAGGGTAATTGAAAAACTGTTTTTT.

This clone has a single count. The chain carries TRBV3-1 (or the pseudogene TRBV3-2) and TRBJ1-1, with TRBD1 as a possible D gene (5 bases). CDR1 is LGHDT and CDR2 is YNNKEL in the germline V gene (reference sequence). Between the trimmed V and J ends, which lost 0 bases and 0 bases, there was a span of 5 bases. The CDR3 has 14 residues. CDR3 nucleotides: TGTGCCAGCAGCCAAGACAGGGTGAACACTGAAGCTTTCTTT. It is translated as CASSQDRVNTEAFF.

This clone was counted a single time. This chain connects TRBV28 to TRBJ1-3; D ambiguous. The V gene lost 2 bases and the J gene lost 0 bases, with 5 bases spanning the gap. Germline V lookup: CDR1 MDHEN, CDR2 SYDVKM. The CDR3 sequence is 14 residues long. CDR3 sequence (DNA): TGTGCCAGCAGTTTACAGATCTCTGGAAACACCATATATTTT. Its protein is CASSLQISGNTIYF.

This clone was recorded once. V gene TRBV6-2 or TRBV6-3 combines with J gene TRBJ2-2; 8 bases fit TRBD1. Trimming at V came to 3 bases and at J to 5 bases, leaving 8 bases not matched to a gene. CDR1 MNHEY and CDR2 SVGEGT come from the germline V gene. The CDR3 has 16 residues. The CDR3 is CASSYNGQGRTGELFF. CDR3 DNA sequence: TGTGCCAGCAGTTATAATGGACAGGGACGGACCGGGGAGCTGTTTTTT.